The T cell receptor beta chain under discussion was sequenced for a study of blood T cell repertoires in COVID-19. Study-wide background: Samples taken during acute and convalescent COVID-19 were collected in the United States, Italy and Spain. T cells, B-cell-depleted T cells, or PBMCs provided the cDNA or gDNA that served as material.

Original processing notes: Estimates of nucleated cell counts were drawn from the amplification of reference gene primers. TCRdb keeps only in-frame clones here, not all; method: immunoSEQ multiplex PCR. V and J calls and clone size are given by that table; D and trimming were obtained from the DNA. The sample lists 100,000 to 150,000 clones; around 86% were seen once. The origin of this receptor is a man older than 75 with active or convalescent COVID-19. The sequenced sample consisted of peripheral blood.

The CDR3 here is CASSPGLAGPKGISYEQYF. The CDR3 DNA reads TGTGCCAGCAGCCCGGGACTAGCGGGACCGAAAGGGATCTCCTACGAGCAGTACTTC. This sequence joins TRBV7-2 and TRBJ2-7, with 13 bases lining up with TRBD2. This CDR3 has 19 residues. CDR1 and CDR2 (germline): SGHTA, FQGNSA. J lost 0 bases, V lost 5 bases, and 13 bases had no gene match.